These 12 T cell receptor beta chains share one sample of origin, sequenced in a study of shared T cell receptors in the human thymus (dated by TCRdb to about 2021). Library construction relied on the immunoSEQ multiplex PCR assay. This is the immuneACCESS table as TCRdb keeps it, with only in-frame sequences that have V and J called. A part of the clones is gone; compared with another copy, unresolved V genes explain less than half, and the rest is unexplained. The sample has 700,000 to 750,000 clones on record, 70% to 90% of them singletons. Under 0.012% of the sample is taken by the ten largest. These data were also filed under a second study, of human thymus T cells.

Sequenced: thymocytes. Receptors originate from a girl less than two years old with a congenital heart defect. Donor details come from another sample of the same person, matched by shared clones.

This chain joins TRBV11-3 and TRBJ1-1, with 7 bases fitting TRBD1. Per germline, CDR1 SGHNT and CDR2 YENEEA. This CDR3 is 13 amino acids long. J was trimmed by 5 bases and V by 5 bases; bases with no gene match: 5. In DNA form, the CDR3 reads TGTGCCAGCAGCGGAGGGGGCCAGACTGAAGCTTTCTTT. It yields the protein CASSGGGQTEAFF.

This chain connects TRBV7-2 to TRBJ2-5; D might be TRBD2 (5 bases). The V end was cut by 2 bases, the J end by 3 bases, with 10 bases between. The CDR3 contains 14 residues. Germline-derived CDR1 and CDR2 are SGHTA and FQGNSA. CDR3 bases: TGTGCCAGCAGCTTATTGGGAGAGAAAGAGACCCAGTACTTC. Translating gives CASSLLGEKETQYF.

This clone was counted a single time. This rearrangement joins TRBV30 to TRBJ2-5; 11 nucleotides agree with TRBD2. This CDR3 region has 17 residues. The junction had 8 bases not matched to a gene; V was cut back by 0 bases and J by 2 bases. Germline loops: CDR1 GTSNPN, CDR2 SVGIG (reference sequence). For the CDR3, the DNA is TGTGCCTGGAGTGTATTAGCGGGGGGGCCAAGACAAGAGACCCAGTACTTC. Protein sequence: CAWSVLAGGPRQETQYF.

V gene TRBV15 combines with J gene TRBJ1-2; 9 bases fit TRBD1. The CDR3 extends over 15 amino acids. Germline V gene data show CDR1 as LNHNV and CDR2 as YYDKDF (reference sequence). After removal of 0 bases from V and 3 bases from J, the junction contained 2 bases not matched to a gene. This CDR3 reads CATSREQGADYGYTF. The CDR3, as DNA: TGTGCCACCAGCAGAGAACAGGGGGCTGACTATGGCTACACCTTC.

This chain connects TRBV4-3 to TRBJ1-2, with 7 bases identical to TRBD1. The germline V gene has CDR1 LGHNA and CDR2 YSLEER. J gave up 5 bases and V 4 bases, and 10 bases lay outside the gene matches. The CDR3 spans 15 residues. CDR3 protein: CASSPTGPVEYGYTF. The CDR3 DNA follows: TGCGCCAGCAGCCCGACAGGGCCCGTCGAATATGGCTACACCTTC.

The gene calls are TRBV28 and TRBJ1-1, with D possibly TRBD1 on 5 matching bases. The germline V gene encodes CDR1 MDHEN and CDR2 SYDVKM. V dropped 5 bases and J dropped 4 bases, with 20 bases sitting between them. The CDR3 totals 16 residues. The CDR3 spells CASSPRLAGLGTEAFF. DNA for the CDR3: TGTGCCAGCAGTCCCCGCCTGGCAGGGCTTGGCACTGAAGCTTTCTTT.

CDR3 bases: TGTGCCAGCTTTCGACCCAGCGGTCAGGACGTTTGGACTGAAGCTTTCTTT. Its translation is CASFRPSGQDVWTEAFF. The V gene is TRBV2, the J gene TRBJ1-1, with D unresolved. CDR1 and CDR2 (germline): SNHLY, FYNNEI. This CDR3 spans 17 amino acids. Trimming removed 8 bases from V and 5 bases from J, with 27 bases in between. Full variable domain (remainder filled in from reference TRBV2 and TRBJ1-1): EPEVTQTPSHQVTQMGQEVILRCVPISNHLYFYWYRQILGQKVEFLVSFYNNEISEKSEIFDDQFSVERPDGSNFTLKIRSTKLEDSAMYFCASFRPSGQDVWTEAFFGQGTRLTVV.

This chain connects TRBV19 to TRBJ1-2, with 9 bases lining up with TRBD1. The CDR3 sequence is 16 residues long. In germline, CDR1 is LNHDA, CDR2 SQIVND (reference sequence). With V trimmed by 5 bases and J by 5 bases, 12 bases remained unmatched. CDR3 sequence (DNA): TGTGCCAGTAGTCCGCCCGGGACAGGGTGGCTTTATGGCTACACCTTC. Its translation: CASSPPGTGWLYGYTF.

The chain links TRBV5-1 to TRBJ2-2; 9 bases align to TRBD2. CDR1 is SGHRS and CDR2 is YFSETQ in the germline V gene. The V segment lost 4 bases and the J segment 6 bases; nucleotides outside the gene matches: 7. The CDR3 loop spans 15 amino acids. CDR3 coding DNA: TGCGCCAGCAGCCAACGGGCTAGCGGGGCCGGGGAGCTGTTTTTT. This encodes CASSQRASGAGELFF.

The CDR3 nucleotides are TGTGCCTGGGGACGCAGGGGCAGGGGGTCTGGCTACACCTTC. Translated, it gives CAWGRRGRGSGYTF. The V gene is TRBV30, the J gene TRBJ1-2; 7 bases line up with TRBD1. Per the germline V gene, CDR1 is GTSNPN and CDR2 is SVGIG (reference sequence). With 5 bases clipped from V and 7 bases from J, the junction kept 13 bases outside the gene matches. This CDR3 region has 14 residues.

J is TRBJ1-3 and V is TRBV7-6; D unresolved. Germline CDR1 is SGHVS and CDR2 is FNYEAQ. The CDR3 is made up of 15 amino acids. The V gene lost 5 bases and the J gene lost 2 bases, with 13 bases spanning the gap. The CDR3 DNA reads TGTGCCAGCAGCCGGACTGGTGAGACTGGAAACACCATATATTTT. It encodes CASSRTGETGNTIYF. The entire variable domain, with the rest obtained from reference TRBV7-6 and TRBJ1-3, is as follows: GAGVSQSPRYKVTKRGQDVALRCDPISGHVSLYWYRQALGQGPEFLTYFNYEAQQDKSGLPNDRFSAERPEGSISTLTIQRTEQRDSAMYRCASSRTGETGNTIYFGEGSWLTVV.

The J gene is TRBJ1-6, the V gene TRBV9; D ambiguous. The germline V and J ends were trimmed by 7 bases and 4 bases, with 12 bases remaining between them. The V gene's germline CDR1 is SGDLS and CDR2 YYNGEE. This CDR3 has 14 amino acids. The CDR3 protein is CASSRARYNSPLHF. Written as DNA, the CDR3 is TGTGCCAGCTCGAGGGCCCGGTATAATTCACCCCTCCACTTT.